The 26 T cell receptor beta chains below come from one sample, sequenced in a study of CD8 T cells in ankylosing spondylitis. Findings of the study overall: It appeared that ankylosing spondylitis blood was characterized by a TCR beta motif of several highly homologous variants.

One entry per CDR3 protein results from TCRdb running MiXCR on the 5' RACE reads. This table holds fewer than 550,000 distinct CDR3 sequences, approximately 5% found once. Antigens of these TCRs are unknown. Material for sequencing was blood, either unsorted or a sorted T cell fraction (not recorded which). All receptors derive from a male donor with ankylosing spondylitis.

In this sample, this clonotype turned up many times. V is TRBV27 and J is TRBJ1-6; D remains unclear. The CDR3 extends over 13 amino acids. With 6 bases removed from V and 9 bases from J, the gap between germline ends came to 12 bases. Germline V gives CDR1 MNHEY, CDR2 SMNVEV (reference sequence). The CDR3 reads CASSPQGSSPLHF. In DNA, the CDR3 is TGTGCCAGCAGCCCGCAAGGGTCTTCACCCCTCCACTTT.

This clonotype was seen repeatedly, ten times or more. This sequence joins TRBV20-1 and TRBJ2-2; no reliable D call. Germline lookup yields CDR1 DFQATT and CDR2 SNEGSKA (reference sequence). Trimming took off 0 bases at V and 7 bases at J, with 9 bases between the two ends. CDR3 length: 13 amino acids. The CDR3 DNA reads as TGCAGTGCTAGAGATCCGCGGCACGGGGAGCTGTTTTTT. This codes for CSARDPRHGELFF.

V and J are TRBV9 and TRBJ2-7; a possible D gene is TRBD1 (6 bases). V shed 0 bases and J shed 2 bases, with 12 bases lying between them. There are 15 residues in the CDR3. CDR1 is SGDLS, CDR2 YYNGEE, per germline. Written as DNA, the CDR3 is TGTGCCAGCAGCGTAGCTGACAGGACCCCCTACGAGCAGTACTTC. Its protein is CASSVADRTPYEQYF.

CDR3 nucleotides: TGTGCCGGCCGACCGGTTGGGGGGCCATTTGAAGCTTTCTTT. Translated, it gives CAGRPVGGPFEAFF. This chain joins TRBV7-2 and TRBJ1-1; perhaps TRBD1 as D (6 bases). Germline CDR1 SGHTA, CDR2 FQGNSA. The CDR3 runs to 14 residues. V shed 11 bases and J shed 7 bases, with 23 bases lying between them.

At least ten counts were recorded for this clonotype. CDR3 protein: CASSEDRVIKNIQYF. The CDR3 bases are TGTGCCAGCAGTGAGGACAGGGTGATCAAAAACATTCAGTACTTC. The J gene is TRBJ2-4, the V gene TRBV6-1; 8 nucleotides match TRBD1. Germline trimming cut 3 bases from V and 3 bases from J; bases unmatched to any gene: 4. Germline V gene lookup returns CDR1 MNHNS and CDR2 SASEGT. This CDR3 has 15 amino acids.

Note on this clonotype: A much larger clone lies a single base off, so this may be a read error. The chain couples TRBV20-1 to TRBJ1-5; D unclear. Trimming pared 4 bases from V and 9 bases from J, leaving 16 bases between. The CDR3 contains 13 residues. Germline CDR1 reads DFQATT; CDR2 reads SNEGSKA (reference sequence). CDR3 coding DNA: TGCAGTGCTACCCTGGACGGTTTGCGGCCCCAGCATTTT. It translates to CSATLDGLRPQHF.

In its sample, this clonotype was seen many times. The chain joins TRBV20-1 to TRBJ2-3; D gene unclear. This CDR3 is 11 amino acids long. With 6 bases removed from V and 6 bases from J, the gap between germline ends came to 10 bases. CDR1 is DFQATT and CDR2 is SNEGSKA in the germline V gene (reference sequence). The CDR3 region is CSATSPDTQYF. In DNA form, the CDR3 reads TGCAGTGCAACCTCCCCGGATACGCAGTATTTT.

This clonotype was detected ten times or more. The chain employs TRBV20-1 and TRBJ2-3; 11 nucleotides agree with TRBD2. V was clipped by 8 bases and J by 4 bases; unmatched bases: 11. CDR3 length equals 15 residues. Germline CDR1 DFQATT, CDR2 SNEGSKA (reference sequence). Written as DNA, the CDR3 is TGCAGTCCCAGCTATGGACTAGCGGGTGCAGATACGCAGTATTTT. Protein sequence: CSPSYGLAGADTQYF.

This clonotype has ten or more counts. The gene calls are TRBV10-3 and TRBJ2-6; TRBD1 matches at 9 bases. CDR3 size: 16 residues. Trimming cost V 10 bases and J 2 bases; bases outside gene matches: 9. The germline gives CDR1 ENHRY, CDR2 SYGVKD. CDR3 loop: CATMGQGRPGANVLTF. The CDR3 nucleotides read TGTGCCACCATGGGACAGGGACGCCCTGGGGCCAACGTCCTGACTTTC.

There are a few counts of this clonotype. The chain recombines TRBV20-1 with TRBJ1-5; 9 nucleotides line up with TRBD1. The CDR3 is 17 residues long. CDR1 and CDR2 from the germline V gene are DFQATT and SNEGSKA (reference sequence). Trimming cost V 4 bases and J 0 bases; bases outside gene matches: 10. The CDR3 coding sequence is TGCAGTGCTATCCGACAGGGGGGTTATCCTAGCAATCAGCCCCAGCATTTT. Translation: CSAIRQGGYPSNQPQHF.

V usage is TRBV6-5 and J usage is TRBJ1-5; D might be TRBD1 (6 bases). The CDR3 has 15 amino acids. V was trimmed by 1 base and J by 5 bases, leaving 12 bases between them. Germline assignment: CDR1 MNHEY and CDR2 SVGAGI. This chain's CDR3 is CASSYYTGSDQPQHF. CDR3 DNA sequence: TGTGCCAGCAGTTACTATACAGGGAGCGATCAGCCCCAGCATTTT.

The gene calls are TRBV19 and TRBJ1-5; no clear D gene. The ends were cut back, 3 bases at V and 3 bases at J, with 12 bases in the middle. Germline CDR1 LNHDA, CDR2 SQIVND (reference sequence). The CDR3 is 15 residues long. CDR3 sequence reads: CASSMGTAFNQPQHF. CDR3 DNA sequence: TGTGCCAGTAGTATGGGTACAGCCTTCAATCAGCCCCAGCATTTT. The full variable domain, its missing parts supplied by reference TRBV19 and TRBJ1-5, is DGGITQSPKYLFRKEGQNVTLSCEQNLNHDAMYWYRQDPGQGLRLIYYSQIVNDFQKGDIAEGYSVSREKKESFPLTVTSAQKNPTAFYLCASSMGTAFNQPQHFGDGTRLSIL.

V and J are TRBV18 and TRBJ2-7, with 9 bases matching TRBD1. The CDR3 covers 15 residues. CDR1 KGHSH and CDR2 LQKENI come from the germline V gene. V lost 2 bases, J lost 6 bases, and 8 bases stayed unmatched. CDR3 DNA sequence: TGTGCCAGCTCACCAAGATGGGACAGGGAGACCGAGCAGTACTTC. As protein: CASSPRWDRETEQYF.

This clonotype was observed many times. The rearrangement links TRBV7-2 to TRBJ2-7; 9 bases map to TRBD2. With 5 bases clipped from V and 0 bases from J, the junction kept 5 bases outside the gene matches. Germline V lookup: CDR1 SGHTA, CDR2 FQGNSA. The CDR3 sequence is 15 residues long. Here the CDR3 reads CASSILAGLSYEQYF. For the CDR3, the DNA is TGTGCCAGCAGCATCCTAGCGGGACTCTCCTACGAGCAGTACTTC.

In its sample, this clonotype was seen many times. V usage is TRBV4-3 and J usage is TRBJ1-2; the D gene is possibly TRBD1 (5 bases). The germline V gene encodes CDR1 LGHNA and CDR2 YSLEER. The CDR3 is 15 amino acids. Between the trimmed V and J ends, which lost 0 bases and 6 bases, there was a span of 14 bases. This chain's CDR3 is CASSQDWVRADGYTF. The CDR3 nucleotides are TGCGCCAGCAGCCAAGACTGGGTCAGGGCTGATGGCTACACCTTC.

This clonotype was observed at least ten times. V is TRBV4-2 and J is TRBJ2-3; 9 positions match TRBD2. Germline lookup yields CDR1 LGHNA and CDR2 YNFKEQ. V shed 0 bases, J shed 2 bases, and the junction held 15 bases outside the gene matches. The CDR3 consists of 20 residues. CDR3 sequence (DNA): TGTGCCAGCAGCCAAGACCCTAGCGGGAACAACCCGGGGGACACAGATACGCAGTATTTT. Protein product: CASSQDPSGNNPGDTDTQYF.

The rearrangement uses TRBV15 and TRBJ2-1; TRBD2 aligns across 13 bases. The CDR3 length is 15 residues. V gave up 6 bases and J gave up 5 bases; unmatched junction bases: 4. Germline V lookup: CDR1 LNHNV, CDR2 YYDKDF (reference sequence). Written as DNA, the CDR3 is TGTGCCACCAGGCCTGGACTAGCGGGAGACAATGAGCAGTTCTTC. It encodes CATRPGLAGDNEQFF.

This clonotype has more than one count but fewer than ten. V usage is TRBV4-2 and J usage is TRBJ2-7; either TRBD1 or TRBD2 may supply D (6 bases each). This CDR3 spans 14 amino acids. The V end lost 3 bases, the J end lost 5 bases, and 14 bases lay between the germline ends. Germline CDR1 LGHNA, CDR2 YNFKEQ. The CDR3 DNA sequence: TGTGCCAGCAGCCATATACAGGGCGGGAACGAGCAGTACTTC. Protein sequence: CASSHIQGGNEQYF.

This clonotype was found a few times. The chain has TRBV20-1 and TRBJ2-5; maybe TRBD2 (5 bases). CDR1 is DFQATT, CDR2 SNEGSKA, per germline (reference sequence). The germline V and J ends were trimmed by 1 base and 7 bases, with 7 bases remaining between them. The CDR3 contains 11 residues. The CDR3 is CSARAGRTQYF. The CDR3 nucleotides are TGCAGTGCTAGAGCGGGGAGGACCCAGTACTTC.

This sequence joins TRBV6-2 or TRBV6-3 and TRBJ2-3; 8 positions match TRBD2. Trimming at V came to 6 bases and at J to 2 bases, leaving 10 bases not matched to a gene. The V gene's germline CDR1 is MNHEY and CDR2 SVGEGT. The CDR3 spans 16 residues. CDR3 nucleotide sequence: TGTGCCAGCAGACCTCCGGGACTAGAATCCACAGATACGCAGTATTTT. It specifies CASRPPGLESTDTQYF.

In this sample, this clonotype turned up many times. CDR3 coding DNA: TGCAGCGTTGCAGACGGGGTCTTGGGCAATCAGCCCCAGCATTTT. Amino acids: CSVADGVLGNQPQHF. V usage is TRBV29-1 and J usage is TRBJ1-5; the D is unclear. Germline V gives CDR1 SQVTM, CDR2 ANQGSEA. V lost 4 bases and J lost 2, with 15 bases in between. The CDR3 loop spans 15 amino acids.

The chain employs TRBV9 and TRBJ2-1; 10 bases line up with TRBD2. Germline V gene sequence: CDR1 SGDLS, CDR2 YYNGEE. This CDR3 spans 16 amino acids. The V and J ends lost 0 bases and 4 bases, in that order; junction bases with no gene match: 4. The CDR3 is CASSVESGGAYNEQFF. The CDR3 DNA reads TGTGCCAGCAGCGTAGAAAGCGGGGGGGCATACAATGAGCAGTTCTTC.

The sample holds many counts of this clonotype. The genes are TRBV7-2 and TRBJ2-4; D is ambiguous. The CDR3 loop spans 13 amino acids. Germline V gene sequence: CDR1 SGHTA, CDR2 FQGNSA. Trimming removed 4 bases from V and 8 bases from J, with 12 bases in between. DNA of the CDR3: TGTGCCAGCAGCTCGTCTTCTGGAGACATTCAGTACTTC. This encodes CASSSSSGDIQYF.

This clonotype occurred many times. The CDR3 reads CASSPGSDTQYF. CDR3 nucleotide sequence: TGTGCCAGCAGCCCTGGGTCAGATACGCAGTATTTT. V gene TRBV7-9 combines with J gene TRBJ2-3; D is unresolved. CDR1 and CDR2 from the germline V gene are SEHNR and FQNEAQ (reference sequence). The V end was cut by 5 bases, the J end by 4 bases, with 7 bases between. The CDR3 is 12 residues long.

The table lists this clonotype with many counts. J is TRBJ2-7 and V is TRBV28; 8 positions agree with TRBD1. The CDR3 has 15 amino acids. Germline-derived CDR1 and CDR2 are MDHEN and SYDVKM. Losses at the gene ends were 5 bases for V and 0 bases for J; bases not matched to a gene: 6. The CDR3 sequence is CASSQTGVLSYEQYF. As DNA, the CDR3 is TGTGCCAGCAGTCAGACAGGGGTCCTCTCCTACGAGCAGTACTTC.

With respect to this clonotype: This may be a read error: a much more frequent sequence differs by one nucleotide. The J gene is TRBJ1-5, the V gene TRBV10-3; no clear D. Germline-derived CDR1 and CDR2 are ENHRY and SYGVKD. The length of the CDR3 is 13 residues. The CDR3 DNA sequence: TGTGCCATCAGTGCAGTTAGCTATCAGCCCCAGCATTTT. It codes for CAISAVSYQPQHF.